This T cell receptor beta chain was documented in a study of spatial heterogeneity in lung cancer. The overall study: Consistently, beta-chain sequences turned up in larger numbers than alpha-chain sequences did. Each distinct TCR and UMI combination averaged more than ten appearances in raw reads.

Sample time point: sample taken at primary tumor resection. Findings and caveats of the study: Expanded intratumoral alpha and beta TCR counts tracked tumor mutation counts.

V trimming: 3 bases; J trimming: 4 bases; junction bases outside the gene matches: 4. The germline CDR1 and CDR2 sequences are KGHSH and LQKENI. The CDR3 loop spans 16 amino acids. This clonotype was recorded a few times. Its antigen is unidentified. This beta chain lies outside the target of a library built for alpha chains; its clone size means little. TCRdb analysed the 5' RACE reads with MiXCR anew, one entry per CDR3 protein. Among more than 10,000 distinct CDR3 sequences listed, approximately 5.5% were seen once. The V and J genes are TRBV18 and TRBJ2-1, with 12 bases identical to TRBD2. The sequenced sample was lung tumor tissue, obtained at surgery. The source of this sequence is a male donor with early-stage non-small cell lung cancer. In DNA form, the CDR3 reads TGTGCCAGCTCACCTTCTAGCGGGGGGGCTTACAATGAGCAGTTCTTC. As protein: CASSPSSGGAYNEQFF.